These 15 T cell receptor beta chains originate from one sample sequenced in a study of CD8 T cells in ankylosing spondylitis. Each CDR3 protein gets one entry after TCRdb re-called the 5' RACE reads with MiXCR. Here the sample spans a few hundred thousand distinct CDR3 sequences, roughly 18% being singletons. The sample consisted of blood, either unsorted or a sorted T cell fraction (not recorded which). The receptors were gathered from a male donor with ankylosing spondylitis or in good health (not recorded which).

The sample holds a few counts of this clonotype. The rearrangement links TRBV6-2 or TRBV6-3 to TRBJ2-1, with 7 bases matching TRBD2. There are 15 residues in the CDR3. Unmatched junction bases numbered 2, after V lost 3 bases and J lost 0 bases. Germline CDR1 reads MNHEY; CDR2 reads SVGEGT. The CDR3 sequence: CASSYPSGSYNEQFF. DNA of the CDR3: TGTGCCAGCAGTTATCCTAGCGGCTCCTACAATGAGCAGTTCTTC.

This clonotype was seen a few times. The chain uses TRBV5-1 and TRBJ2-7; 12 nucleotides match TRBD2. This CDR3 region has 16 residues. In germline, CDR1 is SGHRS, CDR2 YFSETQ. V shed 4 bases and J 5 bases; nucleotides not matched to a gene: 10. The CDR3: CASSLLGLAGRNEQYF. The CDR3 bases are TGCGCCAGCAGCCTTCTTGGACTAGCGGGAAGGAACGAGCAGTACTTC.

The chain links TRBV11-2 to TRBJ2-5; the D gene is possibly TRBD2 (5 bases). The CDR3 totals 16 residues. V lost 5 bases, J lost 7 bases, and 23 bases lay in between. Germline loops: CDR1 SGHAT, CDR2 FQNNGV. The CDR3 DNA sequence: TGTGCCAGCAGCCTAGGACCGGGCCTGGAGGCGAGGACCCAGTACTTC. This codes for CASSLGPGLEARTQYF.

This clonotype was detected a few times. The rearrangement joins TRBV29-1 to TRBJ1-2; D ambiguous. V was pared by 6 bases and J by 7 bases, with 21 bases between. CDR3 length equals 14 residues. Germline lookup yields CDR1 SQVTM and CDR2 ANQGSEA. CDR3 nucleotides: TGCAGCGTACGAGAAGAGAGCGTCCGTGGTGGCTACACCTTC. Residues: CSVREESVRGGYTF.

A few counts support this clonotype. CDR3 amino acids: CSARAPTGYNEQFF. CDR3 nucleotide sequence: TGCAGTGCTAGAGCTCCGACAGGGTACAATGAGCAGTTCTTC. The chain recombines TRBV20-1 with TRBJ2-1, with TRBD1 matching over 7 bases. CDR3 length equals 14 residues. Germline V gives CDR1 DFQATT, CDR2 SNEGSKA (reference sequence). V was pared by 1 base and J by 4 bases, with 4 bases of the junction left unmatched.

This clonotype was found a few times. V is TRBV5-6 and J is TRBJ2-1, with TRBD2 as a possible D gene (5 bases). Germline CDR1 reads SGHDT; CDR2 reads YYEEEE. CDR3 length equals 12 residues. Trimming took off 2 bases at V and 9 bases at J, with 9 bases between the two ends. The CDR3 spells CASSFSLAEQFF. CDR3 sequence (DNA): TGTGCCAGCAGCTTTTCGCTAGCTGAGCAGTTCTTC.

J is TRBJ2-1 and V is TRBV12-3 or TRBV12-4; tentative D call: TRBD2 (6 bases). This CDR3 has 16 residues. The ends were cut back, 4 bases at V and 0 bases at J, with 13 bases in the middle. The CDR3 here is CASSSTRDSSYNEQFF. The DNA for the CDR3 is TGTGCCAGCAGTTCGACCCGGGACTCCTCCTACAATGAGCAGTTCTTC.

This chain connects TRBV10-2 to TRBJ2-7, with 9 bases lining up with TRBD2. The V and J ends lost 4 bases and 3 bases, in that order; junction bases with no gene match: 10. Germline V lookup: CDR1 WSHSY, CDR2 SAAADI. This CDR3 spans 16 amino acids. This chain's CDR3 is CASSASSTSGFYEQYF. As DNA, the CDR3 is TGCGCCAGCAGTGCCTCCTCGACTAGCGGATTCTACGAGCAGTACTTC.

This clonotype was recorded many times. The chain employs TRBV15 and TRBJ2-7; D possibly matches TRBD1 or TRBD2 (6 bases each). Trimming cost V 3 bases and J 0 bases, with 15 bases left between them. Germline-derived CDR1 and CDR2 are LNHNV and YYDKDF (reference sequence). The CDR3 is 16 residues long. This chain's CDR3 is CATSSPRGEPSYEQYF. CDR3 bases: TGTGCCACCAGCAGTCCTAGGGGGGAACCCTCCTACGAGCAGTACTTC.

This clonotype was picked up a small number of times. The rearrangement links TRBV5-1 to TRBJ2-1; 7 bases are a match to TRBD2. This CDR3 has 15 residues. Trimming took 0 bases from V and 4 from J; bases not matched to a gene: 4. The germline V gene encodes CDR1 SGHRS and CDR2 YFSETQ. The CDR3 protein is CASSLGWTSYNEQFF. CDR3 DNA sequence: TGCGCCAGCAGCTTGGGTTGGACTAGTTACAATGAGCAGTTCTTC. Combining the CDR3 with reference TRBV5-1 and TRBJ2-1 gives the whole variable domain KAGVTQTPRYLIKTRGQQVTLSCSPISGHRSVSWYQQTPGQGLQFLFEYFSETQRNKGNFPGRFSGRQFSNSRSEMNVSTLELGDSALYLCASSLGWTSYNEQFFGPGTRLTVL.

The rearrangement uses TRBV29-1 and TRBJ2-7, with D uncertain. The CDR3 is 12 residues long. V shed 3 bases and J shed 6 bases, with 12 bases lying between them. CDR1 and CDR2 (germline): SQVTM, ANQGSEA. The CDR3 sequence is CSVEVLGFEQYF. DNA for the CDR3: TGCAGCGTTGAGGTGTTGGGGTTCGAGCAGTACTTC.

This clonotype was found many times. The chain is built from TRBV20-1 and TRBJ2-1; 8 nucleotides agree with TRBD1. The junction had 6 bases not matched to a gene; V was cut back by 7 bases and J by 1 base. Germline V gene sequence: CDR1 DFQATT, CDR2 SNEGSKA (reference sequence). This CDR3 is built from 14 residues. CDR3 nucleotides: TGCAGTGTCATCAGGGGGCTTTCCTACAATGAGCAGTTCTTC. Translated, it gives CSVIRGLSYNEQFF.

This clonotype appeared many times. The V call is TRBV13, the J call TRBJ2-7; a possible D gene is TRBD2 (6 bases). CDR1 PRHDT and CDR2 FYEKMQ come from the germline V gene (reference sequence). The CDR3 covers 13 residues. Between the trimmed V and J ends, which lost 8 bases and 0 bases, there was a span of 11 bases. The CDR3, as DNA: TGTGCCAGCTCTAGCGAAAACTCCTACGAGCAGTACTTC. Protein: CASSSENSYEQYF.

This clonotype was seen a handful of times. The chain recombines TRBV9 with TRBJ2-3; 9 bases are a match to TRBD2. The CDR3 runs to 17 residues. The ends lost 0 bases at V and 6 bases at J; junction bases unmatched: 11. CDR1 SGDLS and CDR2 YYNGEE come from the germline V gene. The CDR3 is CASSVGGGLAGRDTQYF. In nucleotides, the CDR3 is TGTGCCAGCAGCGTAGGAGGGGGACTAGCAGGTCGGGATACGCAGTATTTT.

This clonotype was found many times. The V and J genes are TRBV12-3 or TRBV12-4 and TRBJ2-7; D gene unclear. There are 12 residues in the CDR3. The V and J ends lost 2 bases and 4 bases respectively, with 6 bases between them. DNA for the CDR3: TGTGCCAGCAGTTTAACTCCTTACGAGCAGTACTTC. Its protein is CASSLTPYEQYF.